These 12 T cell receptor beta chains were sequenced from one sample in a study of regulatory T cells in long-lasting Graves disease. To make TCR beta libraries, researchers used iRepertoire HTBI primers and Arm-PCR of CDR3 regions. TCRdb reprocessed the multiplex PCR reads via MiXCR and lists one record per CDR3 protein. Of hundreds of thousands of distinct CDR3 sequences in the sample, 16% were seen once. Time point indicated: newly diagnosed GD, antithyroid drugs for less than 3 months. Preparation of the TCR library used RNA extracted from PBMCs. These same records also appear under a second study, on T cells in Graves' hyperthyroidism and ophthalmopathy.

The material sequenced was peripheral blood mononuclear cells (PBMCs), taken at new diagnosis, from a patient treated with antithyroid drugs. All receptors derive from a man aged 40-49 years with Graves disease.

This clonotype was observed a few times. A much larger clonotype is one base distant, so this may be a read error. The chain is built from TRBV28 and TRBJ2-7, with D uncertain. V lost 8 bases, J lost 7 bases, and 12 bases lay in between. The CDR3 loop spans 11 amino acids. Germline lookup yields CDR1 MDHEN and CDR2 SYDVKM. The CDR3 region is CASRIVDEQYF. CDR3 coding DNA: TGTGCCAGCCGAATCGTAGATGAGCAGTACTTC.

The sample holds many counts of this clonotype. The V and J genes are TRBV6-1 and TRBJ2-2, with a weak D call TRBD2 (6 bases). V dropped 4 bases and J dropped 6 bases, with 12 bases sitting between them. CDR1 MNHNS and CDR2 SASEGT come from the germline V gene. This CDR3 contains 14 residues. For the CDR3, the DNA is TGTGCCAGCAGTGGCGCGGGATGGGCCGGGGAGCTGTTTTTT. Encoded protein: CASSGAGWAGELFF.

This clonotype was found many times. The J gene is TRBJ1-5, the V gene TRBV18; 8 bases agree with TRBD1. After removal of 3 bases from V and 5 bases from J, the junction contained 6 bases not matched to a gene. The CDR3 runs 15 residues. Per germline, CDR1 KGHSH and CDR2 LQKENI. The CDR3 region has the DNA TGTGCCAGCTCACCCGGACAGGGTGAGGATCAGCCCCAGCATTTT. It codes for CASSPGQGEDQPQHF.

About this clonotype itself: One base away lies a much larger clone, so this may be a sequencing read error. The rearrangement links TRBV3-1 to TRBJ2-1; no clear D gene. The germline V gene has CDR1 LGHDT and CDR2 YNNKEL (reference sequence). The CDR3 totals 15 residues. The CDR3 spells CASCQDKLSYNEQFF. The CDR3 DNA follows: TGTGCCAGCTGCCAAGACAAACTCAGCTACAATGAGCAGTTCTTC.

Ten or more counts support this clonotype. V gene TRBV9 combines with J gene TRBJ2-1; D might be TRBD1 (6 bases). V lost 0 bases and J lost 5, with 15 bases in between. Germline V gives CDR1 SGDLS, CDR2 YYNGEE. The CDR3 loop spans 16 amino acids. DNA for the CDR3: TGTGCCAGCAGCGTAGCCAGTCAGGGGAGACACAATGAGCAGTTCTTC. Translating gives CASSVASQGRHNEQFF.

As for this clonotype: This may stem from a read error, because a much larger clone lies one nucleotide away. V is TRBV4-3 and J is TRBJ1-5; D perhaps matches TRBD1 (6 bases). CDR1 LGHNA and CDR2 YSLEER come from the germline V gene. CDR3 length: 15 residues. The CDR3 DNA reads as TGCACCAGCAGCCAAAACGATGGCAGGGGTCAGCCCCAGCATTTT. It is translated as CTSSQNDGRGQPQHF.

Concerning this clonotype: A far larger clone lies a single base away; this is likely a read error. This sequence joins TRBV11-2 and TRBJ2-7; D unresolved. The CDR3 has 11 amino acids. Per germline, CDR1 SGHAT and CDR2 FQNNGV. V was clipped by 6 bases and J by 7 bases, with 10 bases between them. CDR3 amino acids: CASSYHNEQYF. CDR3 in DNA: TGTGCCAGCAGTTACCACAATGAGCAGTACTTC. Supplemented by reference TRBV11-2 and TRBJ2-7, the full variable domain reads EAGVAQSPRYKIIEKRQSVAFWCNPISGHATLYWYQQILGQGPKLLIQFQNNGVVDDSQLPKDRFSAERLKGVDSTLKIQPAKLEDSAVYLCASSYHNEQYFGPGTRLTVT.

There are a few counts of this clonotype. The chain carries TRBV4-2 and TRBJ2-7, with a tentative D call TRBD1 (6 bases). The CDR3 is 12 residues long. V was trimmed by 4 bases and J by 10 bases, leaving 14 bases between them. Germline V CDR1 and CDR2: LGHNA, YNFKEQ. CDR3 residues: CASSPNDRRQYF. CDR3 nucleotides: TGTGCCAGCAGCCCGAACGACAGGAGACAGTACTTC.

The V and J genes are TRBV5-1 and TRBJ2-5; D is uncertain. With 0 bases removed from V and 5 bases from J, the gap between germline ends came to 11 bases. There are 14 residues in the CDR3. Germline CDR1 is SGHRS and CDR2 is YFSETQ. The CDR3 loop reads CASSLAYKRETQYF. Written as DNA, the CDR3 is TGCGCCAGCAGCTTGGCCTATAAACGCGAGACCCAGTACTTC.

This clonotype appeared a few times. This chain joins TRBV30 and TRBJ1-6, with D hard to call. Trimming pared 3 bases from V and 7 bases from J, leaving 10 bases between. CDR1 GTSNPN and CDR2 SVGIG come from the germline V gene (reference sequence). This CDR3 comprises 13 residues. CDR3 protein: CAWSRERNSPLHF. CDR3 DNA sequence: TGTGCCTGGAGCCGGGAAAGGAATTCACCCCTCCACTTT.

This clonotype was counted ten times or more. The CDR3 is CSATVALGYEQYF. For the CDR3, the DNA is TGCAGTGCTACAGTGGCCCTTGGCTACGAGCAGTACTTC. The chain carries TRBV20-1 and TRBJ2-7; no definite D call. This CDR3 has 13 residues. CDR1 and CDR2 from the germline V gene are DFQATT and SNEGSKA (reference sequence). The ends were cut back, 4 bases at V and 3 bases at J, with 13 bases in the middle.

The rearrangement joins TRBV4-3 to TRBJ1-4, with TRBD1 as a possible D gene (6 bases). This CDR3 contains 15 residues. V was shortened by 5 bases and J by 8 bases, with 18 bases between the two germline ends. Germline V gene sequence: CDR1 LGHNA, CDR2 YSLEER. CDR3 sequence reads: CASSSWGRGAEKLFF. In DNA form, the CDR3 reads TGCGCCAGCAGCTCTTGGGGCCGGGGGGCGGAAAAACTGTTTTTT.